This TCR beta chain was captured in a study of long-term antiretroviral therapy in people with HIV. The study, taken as a whole, reports: The study collected no data on ART adherence, viral resistance or therapy changes.

The CDR3 runs to 14 residues. The V end was cut by 3 bases, the J end by 3 bases, with 11 bases between. Germline lookup yields CDR1 MNHNS and CDR2 SASEGT. The assay used was immunoSEQ (version v3.0), run at survey level. The protocol was immunoSEQ multiplex PCR, while the TCRdb copy is restricted to in-frame clones and leaves out a portion. This repertoire shows about 23,000 clones, roughly 90% found once; its top ten account for around 6.4%. A word on this clone: The antigen remains undetermined.

The V and J genes are TRBV6-1 and TRBJ1-2; a possible D gene is TRBD1 (6 bases). Sequenced here: unsorted PBMCs, sampled 0.6 years after starting antiretroviral therapy. The receptor's source is a man aged 55-75 years with HIV. CDR3 sequence (DNA): TGTGCCAGCAGTGACGGGACAAATTACTATGGCTACACCTTC. Translation gives CASSDGTNYYGYTF.